This TCR beta chain was profiled in a study of blood T cell repertoires in COVID-19. Study-wide background: Material from acute and convalescent COVID-19 was sourced from the United States, Italy and Spain. In each case, the material was cDNA or gDNA derived from T cells, B-cell-depleted T cells, or PBMCs.

V was cut by 4 bases and J by 10 bases, with 17 bases left in between. The CDR3 contains 13 residues. In germline, CDR1 is SNHLY, CDR2 FYNNEI. Authors' analysis steps: Counts of nucleated cells, estimated from reference gene primer amplification, were obtained. Sequencing was performed with immunoSEQ multiplex PCR; in TCRdb, only in-frame clones are kept and a portion is missing. That table is the source of V, J and clone size, and D and trimming were worked out from the DNA. Of approximately 240,000 clones in the sample, nearly 85% are singletons; the top ten hold less than 6.5%. The sequencing sample was made of peripheral blood. The chain is built from TRBV2 and TRBJ2-7, with D tentatively TRBD2 (6 bases). This TCR came from a human donor in a cohort sampled during active COVID-19. CDR3 nucleotide sequence: TGTGCCAGCAGTGCGGGACTTTTAACTACTCAGTACTTC. Its protein is CASSAGLLTTQYF.